One sample yielded the 7 T cell receptor beta chains listed below, sequenced in a study of T cell repertoires in cytomegalovirus infection. Their antigen targets remain unknown. TCRdb independently ran MiXCR on the reads; one entry per CDR3 protein. The sample yields roughly 7,900 distinct CDR3 sequences, 55% seen once. Source material: PBMCs, sequenced either directly or after in vitro stimulation (not recorded which). Every receptor here comes from a human donor in good health (CMV status not recorded). Some clones in this sample may be carry-over from other donors' samples.

This clonotype was counted between two and nine times. The V call is TRBV4-1, the J call TRBJ2-3; perhaps TRBD1 as D (5 bases). CDR1 MGHRA and CDR2 YSYEKL come from the germline V gene. Trimming removed 1 base from V and 2 bases from J, with 10 bases in between. This CDR3 is built from 15 residues. In nucleotides, the CDR3 is TGCGCCAGCAGCCAAGTCAGGGTGGTCACAGATACGCAGTATTTT. Translating gives CASSQVRVVTDTQYF.

This chain uses TRBV27 with TRBJ1-2, with no clear D. This CDR3 has 14 amino acids. In germline, CDR1 is MNHEY, CDR2 SMNVEV (reference sequence). V gave up 3 bases and J gave up 4 bases, with 12 bases separating them. The DNA for the CDR3 is TGTGCCAGCAGTTTGTCTGGAGCTTCCTATGGCTACACCTTC. Protein: CASSLSGASYGYTF.

This clonotype was picked up many times. V usage is TRBV12-3 or TRBV12-4 and J usage is TRBJ2-1, with D possibly TRBD1 on 6 matching bases. This CDR3 is 15 amino acids long. Trimming cost V 6 bases and J 4 bases, with 16 bases left between them. CDR3 nucleotides: TGTGCCAGCAGCCCTGTCCTACAGGGTTACAATGAGCAGTTCTTC. This sequence encodes CASSPVLQGYNEQFF.

With regard to this clonotype: Sequence at one end of the junction differs from germline and may be a read error. The chain employs TRBV6-6 and TRBJ1-1; the D gene is possibly TRBD1 (6 bases). Germline CDR1 is MNHNY and CDR2 is SVGAGI (reference sequence). The CDR3 runs 11 residues. The DNA for the CDR3 is TGTGCACAGGGAGAGAACACTGCAGCTTCCTTT. This gives the protein CAQGENTAASF.

Many counts were recorded for this clonotype. Its ends do not fully match the called genes, so a read error is possible. This chain joins TRBV7-9 and TRBJ2-1; no firm D call. Germline assignment: CDR1 SEHNR and CDR2 FQNEAQ (reference sequence). CDR3 length: 16 residues. The CDR3 bases are TGTGCCAGCAGCTTGGTGGGAATATACACCTACAATGAGCAGTTTTTC. As protein: CASSLVGIYTYNEQFF. Looking up the rest from reference TRBV7-9 and TRBJ2-1 gives the full variable domain: DTGVSQNPRHKITKRGQNVTFRCDPISEHNRLYWYRQTLGQGPEFLTYFQNEAQLEKSRLLSDRFSAERPKGSFSTLEIQRTEQGDSAMYLCASSLVGIYTYNEQFFGPGTRLTVL.

This clonotype was counted between two and nine times. One junction end does not reproduce the germline sequence, and a read error may be involved. CDR3 coding DNA: TGTGCCAGCAGCATTGGGACAGGGATTTACAAGGAGCCGTGCTTC. Translation gives CASSIGTGIYKEPCF. V is TRBV7-9 and J is TRBJ2-1, with 9 bases matching TRBD1. Germline V gene data show CDR1 as SEHNR and CDR2 as FQNEAQ (reference sequence). The CDR3 runs to 15 residues.

The chain carries TRBV7-4 and TRBJ1-3; maybe TRBD1 (5 bases). The CDR3 consists of 16 residues. Germline V lookup: CDR1 SGHVT, CDR2 SQSDAQ. Trimming removed 3 bases from V and 4 bases from J, with 16 bases in between. The DNA for the CDR3 is TGTGCCAGCAGCTTGATGTATGGGGGTAACGGAAACACCATATATTTT. It is translated as CASSLMYGGNGNTIYF.